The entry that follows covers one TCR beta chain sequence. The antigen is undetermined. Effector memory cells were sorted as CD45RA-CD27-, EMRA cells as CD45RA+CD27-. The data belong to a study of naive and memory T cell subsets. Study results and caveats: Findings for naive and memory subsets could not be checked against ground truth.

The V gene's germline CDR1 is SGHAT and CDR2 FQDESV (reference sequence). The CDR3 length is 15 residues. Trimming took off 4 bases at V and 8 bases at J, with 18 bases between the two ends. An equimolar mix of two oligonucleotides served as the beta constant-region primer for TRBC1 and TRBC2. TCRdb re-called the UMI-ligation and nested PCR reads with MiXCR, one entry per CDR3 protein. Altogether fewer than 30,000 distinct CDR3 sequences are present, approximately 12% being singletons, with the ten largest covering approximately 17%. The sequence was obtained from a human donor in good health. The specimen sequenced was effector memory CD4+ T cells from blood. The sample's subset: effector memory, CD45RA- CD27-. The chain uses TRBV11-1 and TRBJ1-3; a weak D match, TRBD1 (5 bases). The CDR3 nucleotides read TGTGCCAGCAGCTCCACGGCGCTACAGGTTTACACCATATATTTT. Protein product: CASSSTALQVYTIYF.